This TCR beta chain was captured in a study of blood T cells in healthy people across ages. Study-level findings and limits: Across the age range, TCR beta diversity per million T cells fell in a roughly linear way. Across samples, TCR beta diversity tracked strongly with naive T cell percentage.

Germline V gene sequence: CDR1 MNHEY, CDR2 SVGEGT. This CDR3 contains 16 residues. J lost 6 bases, V lost 6 bases, and 8 bases had no gene match. Next came a second PCR, run for about 7 to 12 cycles, which used a sample-barcoded 5' primer along with a J-beta primer mix. TCRdb reprocessed the 5' RACE reads with MiXCR, giving one entry per CDR3 protein. Here the sample spans hundreds of thousands of distinct CDR3 sequences, under 35% being singletons. The study recruited healthy Caucasian donors from Russia who were aged about 6 to 90. As concerns this clonotype: Antigen: not known.

Sample: blood. V gene TRBV6-2 or TRBV6-3 combines with J gene TRBJ2-2, with 12 bases lining up with TRBD1. The TCR was taken from a woman aged 80 or over in good health. The CDR3 loop reads CASSRMGTGGPGELFF. The CDR3 DNA sequence: TGTGCCAGCAGCCGAATGGGGACAGGGGGCCCCGGGGAGCTGTTTTTT.